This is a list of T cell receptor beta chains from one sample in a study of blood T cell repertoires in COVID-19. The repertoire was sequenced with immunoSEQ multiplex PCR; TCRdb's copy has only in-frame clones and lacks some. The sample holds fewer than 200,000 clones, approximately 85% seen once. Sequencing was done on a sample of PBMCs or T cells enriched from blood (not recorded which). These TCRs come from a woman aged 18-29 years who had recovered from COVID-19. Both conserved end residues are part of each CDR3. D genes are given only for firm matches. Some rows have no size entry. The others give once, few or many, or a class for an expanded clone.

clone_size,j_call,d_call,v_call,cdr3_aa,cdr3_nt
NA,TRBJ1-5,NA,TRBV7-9,CASSPTGNQPQHF,TGTGCCAGCAGCCCTACAGGGAATCAGCCCCAGCATTTT
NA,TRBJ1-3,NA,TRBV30,CAWSGTWGAGNTIYF,TGTGCCTGGAGTGGAACCTGGGGGGCTGGAAACACCATATATTTT
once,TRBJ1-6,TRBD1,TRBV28,CASSSDRAYNSPLHF,TGTGCCAGCAGTTCGGACAGGGCCTATAATTCACCCCTCCACTTT
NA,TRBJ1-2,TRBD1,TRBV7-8,CASSPGTGVGVNYGYTF,TGTGCCAGCAGTCCCGGGACAGGGGTCGGAGTTAACTATGGCTACACCTTC
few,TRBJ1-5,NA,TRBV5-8,CASSYRDQPQHF,TGTGCCAGCAGCTACAGGGATCAGCCCCAGCATTTT
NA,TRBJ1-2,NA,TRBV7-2,CASSLDGRNGYTF,TGTGCCAGCAGCTTAGATGGCAGAAATGGCTACACCTTC
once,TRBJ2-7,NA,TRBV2,CASTDTYEQYF,TGTGCCAGCACCGACACCTACGAGCAGTACTTC
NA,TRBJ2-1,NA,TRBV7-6,CAFARRYNEQFF,TGTGCCTTCGCGCGGAGATACAATGAGCAGTTCTTC
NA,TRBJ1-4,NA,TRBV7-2,CASSPGGEANEKLFF,TGTGCCAGCAGCCCAGGTGGGGAGGCTAATGAAAAACTGTTTTTT
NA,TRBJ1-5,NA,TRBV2,CASSDGNYGGNQPQHF,TGTGCCAGCAGCGATGGGAATTACGGGGGCAATCAGCCCCAGCATTTT
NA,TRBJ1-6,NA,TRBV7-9,CASSSPRSSYNSPLHF,TGTGCCAGCAGCTCCCCCCGGAGCTCCTATAATTCACCCCTCCACTTT
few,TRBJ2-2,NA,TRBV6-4,CASSPGTLGNTGELFF,TGTGCCAGCAGCCCAGGGACTCTTGGGAACACCGGGGAGCTGTTTTTT
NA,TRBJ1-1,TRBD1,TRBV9,CASSPPRGRSAEAFF,TGTGCCAGCAGCCCACCCAGGGGGCGGAGCGCTGAAGCTTTCTTT
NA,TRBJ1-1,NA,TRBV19,CASSPGGDNTEAFF,TGTGCCAGTAGTCCCGGCGGGGATAACACTGAAGCTTTCTTT
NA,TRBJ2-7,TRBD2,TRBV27,CASPGTTTYEQYF,TGTGCCAGCCCCGGGACTACAACATACGAGCAGTACTTC
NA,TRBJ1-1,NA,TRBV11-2,CALSDSWNTEAFF,TGTGCCTTATCGGACAGTTGGAACACTGAAGCTTTCTTT
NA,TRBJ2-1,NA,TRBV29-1,CSVYQGGAAEQFF,TGCAGCGTGTACCAGGGGGGCGCGGCTGAGCAGTTCTTC
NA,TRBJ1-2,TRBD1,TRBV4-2,CASSPTQGMDYGYTF,TGTGCCAGCAGCCCCACACAGGGGATGGACTATGGCTACACCTTC
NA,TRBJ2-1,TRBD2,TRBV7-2,CASSSTSGGAYNEQFF,TGTGCCAGCAGCTCCACTAGCGGGGGTGCCTACAATGAGCAGTTCTTC
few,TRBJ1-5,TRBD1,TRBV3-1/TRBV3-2,CASSDTGGGQPQHF,TGTGCCAGCAGCGACACAGGGGGCGGACAGCCCCAGCATTTT
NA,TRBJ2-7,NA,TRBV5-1,CASRGGTSYEQYF,TGCGCCAGCAGAGGAGGGACCTCCTACGAGCAGTACTTC
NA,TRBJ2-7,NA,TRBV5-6,CASSQGSGPQYF,TGTGCCAGCAGCCAAGGCAGCGGGCCACAGTACTTC
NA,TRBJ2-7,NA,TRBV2,CASSVDSASYEQYF,TGTGCCAGCAGTGTTGACTCAGCCTCATACGAGCAGTACTTC
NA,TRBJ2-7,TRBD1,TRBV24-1,CATSARDRASYEQYF,TGTGCCACCAGTGCCCGGGACAGGGCTTCCTACGAGCAGTACTTC
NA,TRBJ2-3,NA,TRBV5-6,CASSFRQGTDTQYF,TGTGCCAGCAGCTTCCGACAGGGCACAGATACGCAGTATTTT
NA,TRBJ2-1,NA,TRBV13,CASSSDFRGEQFF,TGTGCCAGCAGCTCGGACTTTCGGGGTGAGCAGTTCTTC
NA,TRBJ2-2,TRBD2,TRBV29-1,CSVETSGGTGELFF,TGCAGCGTTGAGACTAGCGGGGGCACCGGGGAGCTGTTTTTT
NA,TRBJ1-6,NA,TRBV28,CASSLLAGANSPLHF,TGTGCCAGCAGTTTATTGGCAGGGGCTAATTCACCCCTCCACTTT